This TCR beta chain was sequenced in a study of blood T cell repertoires in COVID-19 (TCRdb year 2020). Regarding the research as a whole: Collaborator samples came from the United States, Italy and Spain and covered acute and convalescent phases of COVID-19. A de-identified subject ID, COVID-19 status, age in years and sex were almost always included in the sample metadata. A freely available public database, intended as a resource for researchers studying the immune response to SARS-CoV-2, is where the repertoires were released. Where HLA class I and class II types were available, the types were taken from metadata supplied by the sample provider, not from assay-based typing. Samples were obtained from the ongoing ImmuneRACE study (first 160 participants) and from 1,000 to 1,500 subjects provided by 6 global collaborators. The prospective study material was composed of cDNA or gDNA derived from T cells, B-cell-depleted T cells, or PBMCs. Subjects who had been exposed to COVID-19, were actively infected with it, or had recovered from it provided the deeply sampled blood TCRbeta repertoires that made up the dataset. Paper-wide results and their limitations: The quantity of clinical and demographic metadata differed by source and by participant and was supplied without curation.

TCRbeta CDR3 regions were amplified from genomic DNA using the immunoSEQ Assay, a bias-controlled multiplex PCR. The authors' analysis ran thus. The number of nucleated cells in each sample was estimated from the amplification of reference gene primers within the assay. Sequence reads were collapsed and filtered to measure the absolute abundance of every unique TCRbeta CDR3 rearrangement. For each sample, productive Simpson clonality was calculated as the square root of Simpson's diversity index across productive rearrangements. As stored in TCRdb, this immuneACCESS dataset retains in-frame rearrangements with V and J assigned. A fraction of the clones does not appear; measured against another copy, unresolved V genes explain less than half of the discrepancy, and the remainder lacks a known reason. For V, J and clone size, that table is used; D and trimming come from the DNA. The sample table contains under 200,000 clones; only one count was recorded for about 84% of them. The ten top clones hold about 6% of the sample.

The CDR3 runs 19 amino acids, cysteine and phenylalanine included. CDR3 DNA only is kept here, 57 bases in frame from base 1. The germline V gene specifies MGHRA as CDR1 and YSYEKL as CDR2. V loses 6 bases at its end and J loses 6 bases; junction bases beyond the gene matches: 25. As concerns this clone: The specificity of this receptor is unknown. No much larger clone is present one base from it, and per-base qualities are unavailable.

Participants in the prospective study were enrolled through a virtual design, were aged about 18 to 90 years, and lived in roughly 26 United States geographic areas. In the prospective study, participants were assigned to cohorts based on the clinical history participants reported in a screening survey and a study questionnaire. Each participant in the prospective study had whole blood, serum and a nasopharyngeal or oropharyngeal swab collected by mobile phlebotomists. Additional blood draws and questionnaires over a 2-month period could optionally be provided by prospective study participants. Before DNA extraction, prospective study blood samples were shipped either frozen or at room temperature.

The V gene is TRBV4-1 and the J gene is TRBJ2-7; the junction holds 8 bases that match TRBD1. This TCR came from a woman aged 40 to 50 with acute COVID-19. The sample comprised PBMCs or T cells enriched from blood (not recorded which). The sequenced DNA is TGCGCCAGCAGTCCCACGCCGGGCAGGGGGCACTCCGATCCTCGCGAGCAGTACTTC. Translated, this is CASSPTPGRGHSDPREQYF.